Listed below are T cell receptor beta chains from one sample, sequenced in a study of T cell changes during pregnancy in multiple sclerosis. Generated by immunoSEQ multiplex PCR, the TCRdb table keeps only in-frame clones and is missing some. The profile shows approximately 83,000 clones, approximately 94% of them singletons. The specimen was peripheral blood, collected in the third trimester of pregnancy. The receptors were sampled from a female donor with multiple sclerosis, enrolled in a pregnancy study. Each CDR3 is given without its conserved first and last residue. A clone size is listed for some rows: how often the clone was seen (once, few, many), or a class if it is expanded.

abundance: .; j_gene: TRBJ2-3; v_gene: TRBV4-2; CDR3aa: ASSQGDGGTQY
abundance: .; j_gene: TRBJ2-7; v_gene: TRBV6-5; CDR3aa: ASSGGRLYEQY
abundance: .; j_gene: TRBJ2-3; v_gene: TRBV4-3; CDR3aa: ASSQAGFADTQY
abundance: .; j_gene: TRBJ1-5; v_gene: TRBV7-2; CDR3aa: ASSPNLISGPQH
abundance: .; j_gene: TRBJ1-1; v_gene: TRBV7-9; CDR3aa: ASSLAQSGADTEAF
abundance: .; j_gene: TRBJ2-7; v_gene: TRBV19; CDR3aa: ASSVGQPYEQY
abundance: once; j_gene: TRBJ2-5; v_gene: TRBV28; CDR3aa: ASTDPTADQETQY
abundance: .; j_gene: TRBJ1-2; v_gene: TRBV28; CDR3aa: ASNPAGITTYGYT
abundance: .; j_gene: TRBJ2-1; v_gene: TRBV29-1; CDR3aa: SVPGQGYNEQF
abundance: .; j_gene: TRBJ1-4; v_gene: TRBV6-1; CDR3aa: ASTKRTGFNEKLF
abundance: .; j_gene: TRBJ2-2; v_gene: TRBV14; CDR3aa: ASSKKTGPNTGELF
abundance: .; j_gene: TRBJ2-3; v_gene: TRBV5-1; CDR3aa: ASSLVAGGVSDTQY
abundance: .; j_gene: TRBJ2-7; v_gene: TRBV5-1; CDR3aa: ASSIRTSGMNYSYEQY
abundance: .; j_gene: TRBJ1-5; v_gene: TRBV28; CDR3aa: ASSLQGQGNQPQH
abundance: .; j_gene: TRBJ2-2; v_gene: TRBV6-5; CDR3aa: ASSYYQGNTGELF
abundance: once; j_gene: TRBJ2-1; v_gene: TRBV28; CDR3aa: ATHQLAAYNEQF
abundance: .; j_gene: TRBJ2-7; v_gene: TRBV27; CDR3aa: ASSFGATKEQY
abundance: .; j_gene: TRBJ2-7; v_gene: TRBV5-6; CDR3aa: ASSLDRENWGGNYEQY
abundance: .; j_gene: TRBJ2-5; v_gene: TRBV13; CDR3aa: ASSPQAGRQETQY
abundance: .; j_gene: TRBJ2-5; v_gene: TRBV19; CDR3aa: ASSLGTGQETQY
abundance: .; j_gene: TRBJ2-3; v_gene: TRBV21-1; CDR3aa: ASTVREEGLTTDTQY
abundance: once; j_gene: TRBJ2-3; v_gene: TRBV13; CDR3aa: ASSLGQGPDTQY
abundance: .; j_gene: TRBJ2-1; v_gene: TRBV7-9; CDR3aa: ASSFPGLPEF
abundance: .; j_gene: TRBJ1-5; v_gene: TRBV6-5; CDR3aa: ASSYEAGVQPQH
abundance: once; j_gene: TRBJ2-1; v_gene: TRBV7-9; CDR3aa: ASSTGTSGISYNEQF
abundance: .; j_gene: TRBJ2-2; v_gene: TRBV29-1; CDR3aa: SVYGQGNTGELF
abundance: .; j_gene: TRBJ2-5; v_gene: TRBV25-1; CDR3aa: ASNPSGRADETQY
abundance: .; j_gene: TRBJ1-1; v_gene: TRBV7-2; CDR3aa: ASQGSLNTEAF
abundance: once; j_gene: TRBJ2-1; v_gene: TRBV5-6; CDR3aa: ASSSGGPGNEQF
abundance: .; j_gene: TRBJ2-7; v_gene: TRBV5-1; CDR3aa: ASSSNGRFGEQY
abundance: .; j_gene: TRBJ2-5; v_gene: TRBV5-1; CDR3aa: ASSLGGAQETQY
abundance: .; j_gene: TRBJ2-1; v_gene: TRBV5-1; CDR3aa: ASSLEWGIAGEQF
abundance: .; j_gene: TRBJ2-7; v_gene: TRBV2; CDR3aa: ASSGLAGSYEQY
abundance: .; j_gene: TRBJ2-2; v_gene: TRBV9; CDR3aa: ASSVGYPGTGELF
abundance: .; j_gene: TRBJ1-3; v_gene: TRBV28; CDR3aa: ASSYNPRNTIY
abundance: .; j_gene: TRBJ1-2; v_gene: TRBV9; CDR3aa: ASSASGGADGYT
abundance: few; j_gene: TRBJ2-7; v_gene: TRBV6-6; CDR3aa: ASSSRQGHSYEQY
abundance: .; j_gene: TRBJ2-7; v_gene: TRBV13; CDR3aa: ASSLLTSGSLL
abundance: .; j_gene: TRBJ2-5; v_gene: TRBV30; CDR3aa: AWKDGRGKPQETQY
abundance: .; j_gene: TRBJ2-1; v_gene: TRBV28; CDR3aa: ASSFFRRSSYNEQF